What follows describes a single T cell receptor beta chain. Germline V gene data show CDR1 as SGHRS and CDR2 as YFSETQ. V shed 4 bases, J shed 5 bases, and the junction held 10 bases outside the gene matches. The CDR3 loop spans 15 amino acids. These data originate in a study of identical twins. A universal primer site was incorporated via template switching, and the cDNA contained unique molecular identifiers. Via MiXCR, TCRdb re-called the 5' RACE reads, giving one row per CDR3 protein. The sample records around 490,000 distinct CDR3 sequences, 20% to 25% being singletons. The sample was also reused in another study, on yellow fever vaccine responses in identical twins.

The sequencing sample was made of CD4+ T cells sorted from blood. The V gene is TRBV5-1, the J gene TRBJ2-5; TRBD2 aligns across 8 bases. The sequence came from a young woman in good health. The DNA for the CDR3 is TGCGCCAGCAGCCTCGGGGCCGGGAGGGCGGAGACCCAGTACTTC. The encoded protein is CASSLGAGRAETQYF. Combining the CDR3 with reference TRBV5-1 and TRBJ2-5 gives the whole variable domain KAGVTQTPRYLIKTRGQQVTLSCSPISGHRSVSWYQQTPGQGLQFLFEYFSETQRNKGNFPGRFSGRQFSNSRSEMNVSTLELGDSALYLCASSLGAGRAETQYFGPGTRLLVL.